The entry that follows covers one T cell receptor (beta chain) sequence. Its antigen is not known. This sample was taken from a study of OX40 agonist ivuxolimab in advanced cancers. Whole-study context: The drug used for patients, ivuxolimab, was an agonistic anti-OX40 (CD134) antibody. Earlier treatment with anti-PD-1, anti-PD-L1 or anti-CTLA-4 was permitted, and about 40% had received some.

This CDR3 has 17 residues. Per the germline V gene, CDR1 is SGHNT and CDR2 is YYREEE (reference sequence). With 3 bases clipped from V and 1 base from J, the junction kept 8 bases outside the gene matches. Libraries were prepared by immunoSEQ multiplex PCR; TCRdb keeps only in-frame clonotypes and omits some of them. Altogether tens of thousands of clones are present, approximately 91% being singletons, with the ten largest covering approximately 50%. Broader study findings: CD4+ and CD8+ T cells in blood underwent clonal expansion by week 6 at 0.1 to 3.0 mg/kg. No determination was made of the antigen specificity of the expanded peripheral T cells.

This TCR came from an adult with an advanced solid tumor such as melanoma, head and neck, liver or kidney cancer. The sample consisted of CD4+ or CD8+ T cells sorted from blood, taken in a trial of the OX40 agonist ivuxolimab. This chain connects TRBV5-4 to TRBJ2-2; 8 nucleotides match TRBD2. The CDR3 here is CASSSTDLAGNTGELFF. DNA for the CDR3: TGTGCCAGCAGCTCTACTGACCTAGCGGGGAACACCGGGGAGCTGTTTTTT.